The present entry profiles one T cell receptor (beta chain) with its context. Its matching antigen is unknown. The sample is drawn from a study of OX40 agonist ivuxolimab in advanced cancers. About the research overall: The study enrolled dose-escalation patients with hepatocellular carcinoma, melanoma, renal cell or head and neck cancer. Anti-PD-1, anti-PD-L1 or anti-CTLA-4 therapy given earlier was allowed, and roughly 40% had some. Findings of the study overall: At 0.1-3.0 mg/kg, partial responders had clonal expansion among the lowest observed.

This CDR3 spans 18 amino acids. Trimming cost V 2 bases and J 6 bases; bases outside gene matches: 11. Germline values: CDR1 SGHVS, CDR2 FQNEAQ. Sequenced by immunoSEQ multiplex PCR; TCRdb stores in-frame clones only, minus some. The repertoire consists of around 40,000 clones, with around 82% occurring once and the leading ten covering about 7.6%. The sample was CD4+ or CD8+ T cells sorted from blood, taken in a trial of the OX40 agonist ivuxolimab. This chain connects TRBV7-8 to TRBJ2-1, with 12 bases that match TRBD2. The clonotype was recovered from an adult with an advanced solid tumor such as melanoma, head and neck, liver or kidney cancer. The CDR3 reads CASSLPYRLAGVGNEQFF. In nucleotides, the CDR3 is TGTGCCAGCAGCTTACCCTATCGACTAGCGGGAGTAGGCAATGAGCAGTTCTTC.